This T cell receptor beta chain was documented in a study of Ad26.COV2.S vaccination and SARS-CoV-2 variants. The protocol was immunoSEQ multiplex PCR, while the TCRdb copy is restricted to in-frame clones and leaves out a portion. Among about 350,000 clones listed, 80% to 90% were seen once. Treatment reported: about 20 received Ad26.COV2.S at low or high dose, single or two shots; 5 received placebo; per-sample allocation not given. The study sampled participants on day 63 after the first vaccine or placebo injection. At a Boston site, the person donating was an adult of 18-55 years. V dropped 8 bases and J dropped 8 bases, with 18 bases sitting between them. Germline V lookup: CDR1 MNHEY, CDR2 SMNVEV (reference sequence). The CDR3 consists of 13 residues.

The gene calls are TRBV27 and TRBJ1-2; D not certain. This sequence was found in a person between 18 and 60 years old who received the Ad26.COV2.S COVID-19 vaccine or a placebo. The sample here was peripheral blood, taken in a trial of Ad26.COV2.S vaccine versus placebo. Here the CDR3 DNA reads TGTGCCAGCCGACCCGACATTACGCTAGGCTACACCTTC. This gives the protein CASRPDITLGYTF.